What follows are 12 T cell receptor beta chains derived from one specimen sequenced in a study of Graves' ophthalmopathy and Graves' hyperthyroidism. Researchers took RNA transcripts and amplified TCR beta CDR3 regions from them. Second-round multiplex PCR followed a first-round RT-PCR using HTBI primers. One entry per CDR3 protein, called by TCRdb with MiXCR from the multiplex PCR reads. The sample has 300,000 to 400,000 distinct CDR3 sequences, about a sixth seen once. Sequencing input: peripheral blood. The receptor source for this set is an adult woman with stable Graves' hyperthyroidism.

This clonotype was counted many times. As DNA, the CDR3 is TGTGCCAGCAGTCACCGGGACTATACCTACGAGCAGTACTTC. Its protein product is CASSHRDYTYEQYF. This chain joins TRBV2 and TRBJ2-7, with TRBD2 identical over 7 bases. The CDR3 is 14 residues long. The germline V gene has CDR1 SNHLY and CDR2 FYNNEI. Losses at the gene ends were 5 bases for V and 2 bases for J; bases not matched to a gene: 6.

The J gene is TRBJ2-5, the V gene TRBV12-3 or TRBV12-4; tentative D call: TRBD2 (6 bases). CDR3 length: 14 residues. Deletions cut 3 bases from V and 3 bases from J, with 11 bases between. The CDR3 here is CASSFGRSEETQYF. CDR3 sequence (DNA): TGTGCCAGCAGTTTTGGGAGGTCGGAAGAGACCCAGTACTTC.

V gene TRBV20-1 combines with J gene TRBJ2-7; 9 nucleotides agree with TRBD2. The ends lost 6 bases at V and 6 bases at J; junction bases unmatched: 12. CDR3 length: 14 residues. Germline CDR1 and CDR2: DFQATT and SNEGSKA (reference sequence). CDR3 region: CSAFPGGGRGEQYF. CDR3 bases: TGCAGTGCATTCCCCGGGGGCGGGAGGGGCGAGCAGTACTTC.

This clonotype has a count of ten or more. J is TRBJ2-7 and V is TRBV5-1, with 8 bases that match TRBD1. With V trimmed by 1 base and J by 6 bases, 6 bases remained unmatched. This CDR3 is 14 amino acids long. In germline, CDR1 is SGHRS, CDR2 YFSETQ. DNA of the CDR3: TGCGCCAGCAGCTTGACAGGGGGTCAGGTCGAGCAGTACTTC. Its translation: CASSLTGGQVEQYF. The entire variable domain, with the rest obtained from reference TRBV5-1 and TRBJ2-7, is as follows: KAGVTQTPRYLIKTRGQQVTLSCSPISGHRSVSWYQQTPGQGLQFLFEYFSETQRNKGNFPGRFSGRQFSNSRSEMNVSTLELGDSALYLCASSLTGGQVEQYFGPGTRLTVT.

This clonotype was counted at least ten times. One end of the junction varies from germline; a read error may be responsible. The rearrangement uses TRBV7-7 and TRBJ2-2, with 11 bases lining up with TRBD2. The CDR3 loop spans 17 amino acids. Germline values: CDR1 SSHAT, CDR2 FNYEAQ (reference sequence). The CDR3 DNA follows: TGTGCTAGCAGCCCACGGTTACTAGCGGGAGTAACCGGGGAGCTGTTTTTT. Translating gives CASSPRLLAGVTGELFF.

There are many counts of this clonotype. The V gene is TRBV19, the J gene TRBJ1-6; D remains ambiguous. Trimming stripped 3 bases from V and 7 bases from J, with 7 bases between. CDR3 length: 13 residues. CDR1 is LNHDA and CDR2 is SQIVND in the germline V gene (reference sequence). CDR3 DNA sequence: TGTGCCAGTAGTATCGGAGCGAATTCACCCCTCCACTTT. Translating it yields CASSIGANSPLHF.

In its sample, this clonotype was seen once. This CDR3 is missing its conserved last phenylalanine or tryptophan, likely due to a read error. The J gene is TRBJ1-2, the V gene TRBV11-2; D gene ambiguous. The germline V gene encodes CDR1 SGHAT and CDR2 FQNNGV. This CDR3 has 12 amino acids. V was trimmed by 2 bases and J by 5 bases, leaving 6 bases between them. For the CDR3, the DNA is TGTGCCAGCAGCTTATCAGAATATGGCTACACCGTC. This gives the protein CASSLSEYGYTV.

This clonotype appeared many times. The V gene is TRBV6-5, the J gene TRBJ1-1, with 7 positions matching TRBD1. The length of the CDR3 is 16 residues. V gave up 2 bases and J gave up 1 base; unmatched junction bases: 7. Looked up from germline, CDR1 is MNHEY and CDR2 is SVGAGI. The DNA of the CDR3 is TGTGCCAGCAGTTACGATACAGGGGTTGAGAACACTGAAGCTTTCTTT. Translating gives CASSYDTGVENTEAFF.

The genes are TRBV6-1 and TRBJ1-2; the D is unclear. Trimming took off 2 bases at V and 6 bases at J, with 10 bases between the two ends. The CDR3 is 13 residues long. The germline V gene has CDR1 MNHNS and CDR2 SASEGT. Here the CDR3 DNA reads TGTGCCAGCAGTGAATTTGGGGAGGATGGCTACACCTTC. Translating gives CASSEFGEDGYTF.

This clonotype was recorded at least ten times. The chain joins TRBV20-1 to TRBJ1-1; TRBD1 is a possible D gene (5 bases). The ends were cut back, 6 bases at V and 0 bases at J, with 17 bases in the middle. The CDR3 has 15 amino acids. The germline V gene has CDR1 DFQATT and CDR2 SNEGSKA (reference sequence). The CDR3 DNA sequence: TGCAGTGCGACCCCGGACACATACATGAACACTGAAGCTTTCTTT. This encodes CSATPDTYMNTEAFF.

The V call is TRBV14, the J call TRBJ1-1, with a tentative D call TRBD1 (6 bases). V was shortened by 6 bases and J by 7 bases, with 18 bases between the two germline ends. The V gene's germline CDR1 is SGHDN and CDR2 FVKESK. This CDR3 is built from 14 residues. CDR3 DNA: TGTGCCAGCAGACCCCGGACAGCCCGGATTGAAGCTTTCTTT. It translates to CASRPRTARIEAFF.

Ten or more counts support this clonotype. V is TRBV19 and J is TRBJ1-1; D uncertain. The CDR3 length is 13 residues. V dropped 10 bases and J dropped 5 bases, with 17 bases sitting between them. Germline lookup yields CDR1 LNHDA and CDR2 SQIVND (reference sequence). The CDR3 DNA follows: TGTGCCACCGCGGGTTTCCTCTTTACTGAAGCTTTCTTT. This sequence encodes CATAGFLFTEAFF.